At least ten counts were recorded for the clone carrying this TCR beta chain. There are 14 residues in the CDR3. Trimming removed 5 bases at V and 5 bases at J, with 15 bases between. CDR1 MNHEY and CDR2 SMNVEV come from the germline V gene (reference sequence). There were TCR beta CDR3 regions amplified from RNA transcripts. During a first-round RT-PCR of the TCR CDR3, the HTBI primer set was used. TCRdb re-called the multiplex PCR reads through MiXCR, storing one row per CDR3 protein. The data contain under 400,000 distinct CDR3 sequences, around 14% of them singletons. Patients were excluded for uncontrolled infection, other autoimmune disease, pregnancy or lactation. PBMCs stemmed from approximately 10 ml fresh peripheral blood. The data belong to a study of T cells in Graves' hyperthyroidism and ophthalmopathy.

This receptor was obtained from a woman aged 18-29 years with Graves' hyperthyroidism that later progressed to Graves' ophthalmopathy. What was sequenced was blood. The chain links TRBV27 to TRBJ2-5, with TRBD1 as a possible D gene (6 bases). CDR3 region: CASSTTGSGETQYF. CDR3 in DNA: TGTGCCAGCAGTACAACAGGGAGTGGGGAGACCCAGTACTTC.